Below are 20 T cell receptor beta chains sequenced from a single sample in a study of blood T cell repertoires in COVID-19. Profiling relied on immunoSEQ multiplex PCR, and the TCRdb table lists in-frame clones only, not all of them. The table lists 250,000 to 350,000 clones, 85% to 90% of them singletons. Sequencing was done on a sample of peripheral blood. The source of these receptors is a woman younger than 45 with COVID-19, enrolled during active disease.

The CDR3 sequence is CASSPYDRGGQPQHF. DNA of the CDR3: TGTGCCAGCAGCCCCTACGACAGGGGCGGTCAGCCCCAGCATTTT. The chain couples TRBV28 to TRBJ1-5; 8 nucleotides match TRBD1. V gave up 6 bases and J gave up 6 bases; unmatched junction bases: 10. Germline CDR1 is MDHEN and CDR2 is SYDVKM. The CDR3 covers 15 residues.

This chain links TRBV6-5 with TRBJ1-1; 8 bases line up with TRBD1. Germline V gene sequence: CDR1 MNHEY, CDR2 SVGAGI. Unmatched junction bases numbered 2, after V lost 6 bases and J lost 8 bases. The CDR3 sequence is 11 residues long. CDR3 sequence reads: CASSQGAEAFF. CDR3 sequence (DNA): TGTGCCAGCAGCCAGGGGGCCGAAGCTTTCTTT.

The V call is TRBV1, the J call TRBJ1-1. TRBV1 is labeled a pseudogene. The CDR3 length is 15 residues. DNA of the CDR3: TGCACCAGCAGCCAAGATGGGGGGTGTAGCACTGAAGCTTTCTTT. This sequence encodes CTSSQDGGCSTEAFF.

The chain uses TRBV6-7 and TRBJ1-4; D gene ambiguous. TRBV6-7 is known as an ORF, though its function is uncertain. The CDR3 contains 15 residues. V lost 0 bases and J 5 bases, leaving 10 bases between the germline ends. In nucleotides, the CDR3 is TGTGCCAGCAGTTACTCGATGGCAGAAAATGAAAAACTGTTTTTT. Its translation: CASSYSMAENEKLFF.

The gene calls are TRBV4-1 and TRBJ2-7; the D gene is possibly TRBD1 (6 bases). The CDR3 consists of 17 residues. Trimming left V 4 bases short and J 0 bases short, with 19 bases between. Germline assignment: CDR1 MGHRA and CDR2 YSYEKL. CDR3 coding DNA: TGCGCCAGCAGCCCCCTCCCCCACGGGACATACTCCTACGAGCAGTACTTC. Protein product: CASSPLPHGTYSYEQYF.

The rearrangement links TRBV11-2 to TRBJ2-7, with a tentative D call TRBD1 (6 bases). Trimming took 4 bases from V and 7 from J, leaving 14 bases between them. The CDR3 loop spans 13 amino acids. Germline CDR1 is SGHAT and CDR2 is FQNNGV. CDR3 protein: CASSSIQGGEQYF. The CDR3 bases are TGTGCCAGCAGCTCGATACAGGGTGGAGAGCAGTACTTC.

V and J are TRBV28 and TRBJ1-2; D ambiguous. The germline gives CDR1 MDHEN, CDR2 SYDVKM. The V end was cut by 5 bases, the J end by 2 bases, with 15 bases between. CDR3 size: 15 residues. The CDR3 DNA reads TGTGCCAGCAGTATCTCCTTGGGCAGCAACTATGGCTACACCTTC. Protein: CASSISLGSNYGYTF.

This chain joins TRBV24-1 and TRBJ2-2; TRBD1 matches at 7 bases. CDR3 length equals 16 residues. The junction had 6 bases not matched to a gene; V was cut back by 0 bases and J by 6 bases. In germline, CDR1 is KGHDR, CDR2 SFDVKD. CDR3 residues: CATSDLKGADSGELFF. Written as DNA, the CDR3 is TGTGCCACCAGTGATTTGAAGGGGGCGGACTCCGGGGAGCTGTTTTTT.

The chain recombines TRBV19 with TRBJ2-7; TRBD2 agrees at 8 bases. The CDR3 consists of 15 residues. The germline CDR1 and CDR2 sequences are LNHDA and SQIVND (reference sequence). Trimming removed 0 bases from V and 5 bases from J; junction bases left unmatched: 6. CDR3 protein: CASSIDTRGVHEQYF. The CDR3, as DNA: TGTGCCAGTAGTATAGATACGCGGGGGGTCCACGAGCAGTACTTC.

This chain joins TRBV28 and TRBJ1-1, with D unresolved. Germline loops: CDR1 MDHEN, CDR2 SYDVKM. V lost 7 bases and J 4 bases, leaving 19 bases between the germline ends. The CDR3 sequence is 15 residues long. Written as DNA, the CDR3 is TGTGCCAGCACGCAGTTCACGGCAGCGACCACTGAAGCTTTCTTT. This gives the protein CASTQFTAATTEAFF.

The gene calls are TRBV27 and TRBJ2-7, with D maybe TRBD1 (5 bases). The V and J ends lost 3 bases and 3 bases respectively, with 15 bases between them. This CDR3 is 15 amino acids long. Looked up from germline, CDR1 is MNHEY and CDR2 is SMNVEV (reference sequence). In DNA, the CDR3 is TGTGCCAGCAGTTTCTTCCAGGGTTCCCACTACGAGCAGTACTTC. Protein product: CASSFFQGSHYEQYF.

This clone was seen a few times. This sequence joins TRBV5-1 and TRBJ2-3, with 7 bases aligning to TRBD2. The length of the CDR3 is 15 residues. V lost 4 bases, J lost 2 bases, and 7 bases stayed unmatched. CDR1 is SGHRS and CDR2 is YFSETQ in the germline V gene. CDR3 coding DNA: TGCGCCAGCAGCGAGGTGGGAGGGCCCACAGATACGCAGTATTTT. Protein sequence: CASSEVGGPTDTQYF.

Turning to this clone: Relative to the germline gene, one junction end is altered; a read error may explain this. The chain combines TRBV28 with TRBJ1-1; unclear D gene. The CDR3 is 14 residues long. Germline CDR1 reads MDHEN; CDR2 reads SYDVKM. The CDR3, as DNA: TGTGCCAGCCGTTTCGAGATCGGGAACACTGAAGCTTTCTTT. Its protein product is CASRFEIGNTEAFF.

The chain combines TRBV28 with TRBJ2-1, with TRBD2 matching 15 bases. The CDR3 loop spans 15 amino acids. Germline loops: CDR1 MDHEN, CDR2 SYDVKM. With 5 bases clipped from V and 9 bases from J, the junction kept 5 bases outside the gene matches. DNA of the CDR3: TGTGCCAGCAGTCCATGGACTAGCGGGAGGGCTGAGCAGTTCTTC. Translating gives CASSPWTSGRAEQFF.

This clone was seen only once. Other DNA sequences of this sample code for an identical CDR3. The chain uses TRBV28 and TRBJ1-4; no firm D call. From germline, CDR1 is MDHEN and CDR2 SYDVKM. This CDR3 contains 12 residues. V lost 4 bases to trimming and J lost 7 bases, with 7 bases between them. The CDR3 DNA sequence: TGTGCCAGCAGTTCAGGCAGTGAAAAACTGTTTTTT. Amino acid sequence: CASSSGSEKLFF.

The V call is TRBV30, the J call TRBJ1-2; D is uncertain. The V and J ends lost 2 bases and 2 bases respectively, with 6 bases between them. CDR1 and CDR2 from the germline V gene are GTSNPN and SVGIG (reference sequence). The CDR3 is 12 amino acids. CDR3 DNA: TGTGCCTGGAGTCACAGCAACTATGGCTACACCTTC. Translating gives CAWSHSNYGYTF.

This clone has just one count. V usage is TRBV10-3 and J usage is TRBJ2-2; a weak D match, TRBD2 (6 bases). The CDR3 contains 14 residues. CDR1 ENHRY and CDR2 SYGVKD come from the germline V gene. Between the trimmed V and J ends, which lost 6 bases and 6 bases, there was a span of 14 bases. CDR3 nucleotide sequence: TGTGCCATCAGCCCATATACTAGCTCCGGGGAGCTGTTTTTT. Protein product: CAISPYTSSGELFF.

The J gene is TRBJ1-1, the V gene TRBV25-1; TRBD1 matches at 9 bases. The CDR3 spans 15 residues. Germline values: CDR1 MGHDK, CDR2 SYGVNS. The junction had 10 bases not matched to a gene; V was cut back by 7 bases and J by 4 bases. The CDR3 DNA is TGTGCCAGCAACTCCCCGGGACAGGGAGTCACTGAAGCTTTCTTT. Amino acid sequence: CASNSPGQGVTEAFF.

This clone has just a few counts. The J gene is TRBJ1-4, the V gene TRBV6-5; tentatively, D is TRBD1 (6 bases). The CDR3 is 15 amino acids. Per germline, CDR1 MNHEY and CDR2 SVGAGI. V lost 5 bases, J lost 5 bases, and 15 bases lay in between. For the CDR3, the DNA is TGTGCCAGCAGTCGCGGACAGCCTAGAAATGAAAAACTGTTTTTT. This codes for CASSRGQPRNEKLFF.

CDR3 in DNA: TGTGCCAGCAGCCCTAGGGGACTAGCGGGAAGCAATGAGCAGTTCTTC. Amino acids: CASSPRGLAGSNEQFF. The V gene is TRBV11-3, the J gene TRBJ2-1; TRBD2 aligns across 13 bases. This CDR3 is built from 16 residues. Germline values: CDR1 SGHNT, CDR2 YENEEA. V shed 5 bases and J 6 bases; nucleotides not matched to a gene: 7.